The clone carrying this TCR beta chain was counted between two and nine times. These data are taken from a study of early T cells in non-severe SARS-CoV-2 infection. TCRdb recomputed calls from the 5' RACE reads with MiXCR, one row per CDR3 protein. This sample has tens of thousands of distinct CDR3 sequences; under 15% occur once, and the top ten carry more than 3.5%. The CDR3 length is 14 residues. The V gene end was trimmed by 5 bases and the J gene end by 3 bases; junction bases not matched to a gene: 5. CDR1 and CDR2 from the germline V gene are DFQATT and SNEGSKA (reference sequence). What was sequenced was whole blood. The TCR originated in an adult who was a healthcare worker with PCR-confirmed SARS-CoV-2 infection or an uninfected control (not recorded which). The chain recombines TRBV20-1 with TRBJ2-1, with 9 bases identical to TRBD1. CDR3 sequence reads: CSALSTGGYNEQFF. CDR3 sequence (DNA): TGCAGTGCTCTGTCGACAGGGGGCTACAATGAGCAGTTCTTC.